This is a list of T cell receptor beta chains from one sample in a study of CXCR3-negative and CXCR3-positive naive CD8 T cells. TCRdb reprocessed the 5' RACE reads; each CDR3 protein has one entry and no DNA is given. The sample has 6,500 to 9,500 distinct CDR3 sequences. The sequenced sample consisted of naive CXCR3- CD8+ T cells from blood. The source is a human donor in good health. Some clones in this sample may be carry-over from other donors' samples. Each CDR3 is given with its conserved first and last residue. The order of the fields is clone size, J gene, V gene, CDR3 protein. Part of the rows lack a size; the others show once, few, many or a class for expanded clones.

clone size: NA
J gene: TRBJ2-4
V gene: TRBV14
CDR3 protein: CASSQEGHAKNIQYF

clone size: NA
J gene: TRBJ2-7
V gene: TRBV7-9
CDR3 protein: CASSSKKKYGTYEQYF

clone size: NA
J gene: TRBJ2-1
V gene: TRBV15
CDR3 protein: CATSRDPGLAPNNEQFF

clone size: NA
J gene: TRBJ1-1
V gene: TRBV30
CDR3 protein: CALAGSTEAFF

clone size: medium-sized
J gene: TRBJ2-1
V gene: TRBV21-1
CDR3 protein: CASSKNGASGKNEQFF

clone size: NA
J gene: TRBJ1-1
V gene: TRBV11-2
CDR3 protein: CASRSWDRKNTEAFF

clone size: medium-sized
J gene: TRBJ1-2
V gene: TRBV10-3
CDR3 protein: CAIPIQGDYGYTF

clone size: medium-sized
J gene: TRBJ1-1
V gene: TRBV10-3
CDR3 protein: CAISDEGWDTEAFF

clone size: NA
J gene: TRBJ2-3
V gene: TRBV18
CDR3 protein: CASSPEWSDTQYF

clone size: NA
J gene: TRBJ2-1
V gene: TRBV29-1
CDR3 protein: CSVELVSPNEQFF

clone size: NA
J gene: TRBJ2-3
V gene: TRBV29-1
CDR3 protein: CSVEGRAGGPADTQYF

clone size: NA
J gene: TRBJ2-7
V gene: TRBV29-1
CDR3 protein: CSVEDWKTYEQYF

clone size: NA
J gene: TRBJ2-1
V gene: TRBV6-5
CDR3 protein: CASSYSNRGEQFF

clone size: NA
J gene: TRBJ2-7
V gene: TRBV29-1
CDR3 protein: CSVLGRTSGDSYEQYF

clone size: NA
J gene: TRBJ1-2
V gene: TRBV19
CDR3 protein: CASTPGQGHYGYTF

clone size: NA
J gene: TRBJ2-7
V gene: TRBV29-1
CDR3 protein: CSVITGTTYEQYF

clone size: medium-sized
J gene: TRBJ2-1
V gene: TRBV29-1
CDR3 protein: CSVVLAGYNEQFF

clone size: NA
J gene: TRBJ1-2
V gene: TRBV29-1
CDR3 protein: CSVDDGANYGYTF

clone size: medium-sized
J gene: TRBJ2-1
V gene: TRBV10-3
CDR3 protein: CAISSREDGGNEQFF

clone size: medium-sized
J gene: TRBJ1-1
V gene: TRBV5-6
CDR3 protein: CASSLGRGEAFF

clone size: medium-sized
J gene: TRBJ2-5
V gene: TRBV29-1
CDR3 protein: CSVEPSDREETQYF

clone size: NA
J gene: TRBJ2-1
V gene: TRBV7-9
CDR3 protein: CASSTGLGQAYNEQFF

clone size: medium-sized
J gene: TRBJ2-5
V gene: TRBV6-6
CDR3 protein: CASSYPRTSGSKGPAETQYF

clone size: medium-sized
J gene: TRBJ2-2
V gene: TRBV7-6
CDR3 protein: CASSLSSGELFF

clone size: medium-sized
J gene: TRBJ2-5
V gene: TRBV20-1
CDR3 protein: CSARLTSEYQETQYF

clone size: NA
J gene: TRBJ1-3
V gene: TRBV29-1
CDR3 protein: CSVEDRGGPGNTIYF

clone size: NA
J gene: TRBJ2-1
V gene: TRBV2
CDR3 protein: CASSVSNYNEQFF

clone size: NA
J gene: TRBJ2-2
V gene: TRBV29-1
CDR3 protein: CIVAGGPGGELFF

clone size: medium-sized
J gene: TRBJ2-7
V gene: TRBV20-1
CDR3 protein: CSAPYSRAQGASYF

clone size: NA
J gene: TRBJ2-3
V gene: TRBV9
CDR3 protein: CASSPSSQISADTQYF

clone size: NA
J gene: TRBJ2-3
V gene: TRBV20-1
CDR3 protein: CSAPLRGTDTQYF

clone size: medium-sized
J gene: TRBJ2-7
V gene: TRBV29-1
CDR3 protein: CSALGTETYEQYF

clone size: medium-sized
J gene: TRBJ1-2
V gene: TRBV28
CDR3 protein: CASSGWDSLANYGYTF

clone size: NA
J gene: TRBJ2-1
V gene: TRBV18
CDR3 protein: CASSPPTGSGGAGNEQFF

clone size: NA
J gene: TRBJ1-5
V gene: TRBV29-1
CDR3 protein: CSVYAGSNQPQHF

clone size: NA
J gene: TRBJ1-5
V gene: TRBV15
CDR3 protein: CATSPYKGGDQPQHF

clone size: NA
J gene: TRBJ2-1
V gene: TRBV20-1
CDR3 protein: CSARGLSGRAGYNEQFF

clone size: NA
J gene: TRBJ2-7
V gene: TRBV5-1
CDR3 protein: CASSSASVGVAHEKYF

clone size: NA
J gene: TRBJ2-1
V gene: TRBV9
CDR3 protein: CASSVANSGPEQFF

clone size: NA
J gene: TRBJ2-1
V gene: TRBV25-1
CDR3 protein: CASSDVWTGNEQFF

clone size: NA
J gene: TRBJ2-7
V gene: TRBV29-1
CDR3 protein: CSVEDPGGSSSYEQYF

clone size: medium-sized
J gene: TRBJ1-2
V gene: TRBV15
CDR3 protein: CATSRDGTVRGYTF

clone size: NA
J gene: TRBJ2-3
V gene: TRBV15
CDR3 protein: CATSREPRDRSTDTQYF

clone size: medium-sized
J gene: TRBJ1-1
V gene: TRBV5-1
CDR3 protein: CASRPDTRTEAFF

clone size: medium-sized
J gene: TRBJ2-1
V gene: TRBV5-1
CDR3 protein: CASSRRVSRQGASDEQFF

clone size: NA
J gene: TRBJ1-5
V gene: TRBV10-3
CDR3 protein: CAISESMSYSNQPQHF